The 13 T cell receptor beta chains below come from one sample, sequenced in a study of cytomegalovirus exposure and HLA in healthy donors (TCRdb year 2017). The library was produced with the immunoSEQ multiplex PCR assay. A mixture of 60 forward primers for TCR Vbeta segments and 13 reverse primers for TCR Jbeta segments was used in the multiplex PCR. Drawn from immuneACCESS, this table holds only the in-frame rearrangements with V and J called that TCRdb kept. Clones are partly lost; checked studies trace under half to an unresolved V gene and leave the rest unexplained. The sample table records some 100,000 clones; roughly 80% of these occur just once. Approximately 1.3% of the sample belongs to the ten largest clones. Sequences were obtained from PBMCs. Receptor source: a girl aged 2-9 years in good health and CMV-seropositive.

The chain joins TRBV30 to TRBJ1-1, with TRBD1 matching over 7 bases. The J segment lost 8 bases and the V segment lost 5 bases, leaving 14 bases of the junction unmatched. The germline gives CDR1 GTSNPN, CDR2 SVGIG (reference sequence). CDR3 length: 14 amino acids. As DNA, the CDR3 is TGTGCCTGGTCGTACAGGGGAAATTCGCCGGAAGCTTTCTTT. It translates to CAWSYRGNSPEAFF.

This chain uses TRBV28 with TRBJ1-5, with D possibly TRBD1 on 5 matching bases. V lost 7 bases and J 1 base, leaving 11 bases between the germline ends. CDR1 MDHEN and CDR2 SYDVKM come from the germline V gene. The CDR3 is 14 amino acids. The CDR3 sequence: CASIPQGSNQPQHF. The CDR3 DNA follows: TGTGCCAGCATCCCGCAGGGCAGCAATCAGCCCCAGCATTTT.

The chain carries TRBV15 and TRBJ1-2; D unclear. V lost 0 bases to trimming and J lost 8 bases, with 13 bases between them. Germline CDR1 and CDR2: LNHNV and YYDKDF (reference sequence). There are 14 residues in the CDR3. The CDR3 region is CATSRDLNSRGYTF. CDR3 bases: TGTGCCACCAGCAGAGACCTAAACAGCCGCGGCTACACCTTC.

V and J are TRBV30 and TRBJ1-1; D may be TRBD1 (6 bases). V gave up 2 bases and J gave up 5 bases, with 12 bases separating them. Germline-derived CDR1 and CDR2 are GTSNPN and SVGIG (reference sequence). The CDR3 covers 13 residues. CDR3 sequence reads: CAWSLRGRTEAFF. For the CDR3, the DNA is TGTGCCTGGAGTCTCAGGGGTAGGACTGAAGCTTTCTTT.

V and J are TRBV25-1 and TRBJ1-1; D not certain. V was cut by 3 bases and J by 0 bases, with 17 bases left in between. The V gene's germline CDR1 is MGHDK and CDR2 SYGVNS. The CDR3 is made up of 17 amino acids. Written as DNA, the CDR3 is TGTGCCAGCAGTGAGGGCCTGAGAGGAGGGATGAACACTGAAGCTTTCTTT. Protein product: CASSEGLRGGMNTEAFF.

The J gene is TRBJ2-1, the V gene TRBV7-9, with a weak D call TRBD1 (7 bases). This CDR3 is built from 14 residues. CDR1 and CDR2 from the germline V gene are SEHNR and FQNEAQ (reference sequence). V was cut by 1 base and J by 6 bases, with 10 bases left in between. The CDR3 loop reads CASSLVQGGNEQFF. CDR3 DNA: TGTGCCAGCAGCTTAGTCCAGGGGGGCAATGAGCAGTTCTTC.

The chain couples TRBV28 to TRBJ1-4; D gene uncertain. V lost 6 bases to trimming and J lost 6 bases, with 11 bases between them. The CDR3 contains 13 residues. The germline CDR1 and CDR2 sequences are MDHEN and SYDVKM. The CDR3 protein is CASSRGRDEKLFF. DNA for the CDR3: TGTGCCAGCAGCAGAGGGAGGGATGAAAAACTGTTTTTT.

This rearrangement joins TRBV29-1 to TRBJ2-1; 9 positions agree with TRBD2. The CDR3 runs to 14 residues. The germline V gene has CDR1 SQVTM and CDR2 ANQGSEA. V lost 2 bases and J lost 3; bases outside the gene matches: 2. CDR3 sequence (DNA): TGCAGCGTTGAAAGACTAGCGGACTACAATGAGCAGTTCTTC. This gives the protein CSVERLADYNEQFF.

The chain combines TRBV19 with TRBJ1-5, with TRBD1 as a possible D gene (6 bases). From germline, CDR1 is LNHDA and CDR2 SQIVND (reference sequence). This CDR3 is built from 15 residues. V lost 4 bases and J 2 bases, leaving 12 bases between the germline ends. The CDR3 DNA sequence: TGTGCCAGTAGTAGGGGGGGCGCAGGCAATCAGCCCCAGCATTTT. This codes for CASSRGGAGNQPQHF.

The V call is TRBV28, the J call TRBJ2-3; D might be TRBD1 (9 bases). V lost 11 bases and J lost 6, with 24 bases in between. Germline assignment: CDR1 MDHEN and CDR2 SYDVKM. The CDR3 extends over 15 amino acids. CDR3 DNA sequence: TGTGCCGCCGGGGGGGAGGGACAGGGCTTGGATACGCAGTATTTT. The encoded protein is CAAGGEGQGLDTQYF.

This clone was recorded only once. The rearrangement uses TRBV7-8 and TRBJ2-7; 14 bases align to TRBD2. V trimming: 0 bases; J trimming: 4 bases; junction bases outside the gene matches: 5. This CDR3 comprises 17 residues. CDR1 is SGHVS and CDR2 is FQNEAQ in the germline V gene. CDR3 loop: CASSLAGLAGVEYEQYF. In DNA form, the CDR3 reads TGTGCCAGCAGCTTAGCGGGACTAGCGGGAGTAGAGTACGAGCAGTACTTC. The complete variable domain, with remaining parts taken from reference TRBV7-8 and TRBJ2-7, reads GAGVSQSPRYKVAKRGQDVALRCDPISGHVSLFWYQQALGQGPEFLTYFQNEAQLDKSGLPSDRFFAERPEGSVSTLKIQRTQQEDSAVYLCASSLAGLAGVEYEQYFGPGTRLTVT.

This sequence joins TRBV4-2 and TRBJ2-5, with a possible D match to TRBD2 (6 bases). The closer fit of TRBJ2-7 to the DNA end suggests the J call may be wrong. CDR3 length: 14 amino acids. Germline loops: CDR1 LGHNA, CDR2 YNFKEQ. The CDR3 is CASSAGLGVSEQYF. CDR3 coding DNA: TGTGCCAGCAGCGCGGGACTGGGGGTCTCCGAGCAGTACTTC.

V gene TRBV7-9 combines with J gene TRBJ1-2; D remains unclear. V dropped 5 bases and J dropped 8 bases, with 12 bases sitting between them. Germline assignment: CDR1 SEHNR and CDR2 FQNEAQ (reference sequence). This CDR3 spans 12 amino acids. As DNA, the CDR3 is TGTGCCAGCAGCCTGACACCGGCCGGCTACACCTTC. Translation gives CASSLTPAGYTF.